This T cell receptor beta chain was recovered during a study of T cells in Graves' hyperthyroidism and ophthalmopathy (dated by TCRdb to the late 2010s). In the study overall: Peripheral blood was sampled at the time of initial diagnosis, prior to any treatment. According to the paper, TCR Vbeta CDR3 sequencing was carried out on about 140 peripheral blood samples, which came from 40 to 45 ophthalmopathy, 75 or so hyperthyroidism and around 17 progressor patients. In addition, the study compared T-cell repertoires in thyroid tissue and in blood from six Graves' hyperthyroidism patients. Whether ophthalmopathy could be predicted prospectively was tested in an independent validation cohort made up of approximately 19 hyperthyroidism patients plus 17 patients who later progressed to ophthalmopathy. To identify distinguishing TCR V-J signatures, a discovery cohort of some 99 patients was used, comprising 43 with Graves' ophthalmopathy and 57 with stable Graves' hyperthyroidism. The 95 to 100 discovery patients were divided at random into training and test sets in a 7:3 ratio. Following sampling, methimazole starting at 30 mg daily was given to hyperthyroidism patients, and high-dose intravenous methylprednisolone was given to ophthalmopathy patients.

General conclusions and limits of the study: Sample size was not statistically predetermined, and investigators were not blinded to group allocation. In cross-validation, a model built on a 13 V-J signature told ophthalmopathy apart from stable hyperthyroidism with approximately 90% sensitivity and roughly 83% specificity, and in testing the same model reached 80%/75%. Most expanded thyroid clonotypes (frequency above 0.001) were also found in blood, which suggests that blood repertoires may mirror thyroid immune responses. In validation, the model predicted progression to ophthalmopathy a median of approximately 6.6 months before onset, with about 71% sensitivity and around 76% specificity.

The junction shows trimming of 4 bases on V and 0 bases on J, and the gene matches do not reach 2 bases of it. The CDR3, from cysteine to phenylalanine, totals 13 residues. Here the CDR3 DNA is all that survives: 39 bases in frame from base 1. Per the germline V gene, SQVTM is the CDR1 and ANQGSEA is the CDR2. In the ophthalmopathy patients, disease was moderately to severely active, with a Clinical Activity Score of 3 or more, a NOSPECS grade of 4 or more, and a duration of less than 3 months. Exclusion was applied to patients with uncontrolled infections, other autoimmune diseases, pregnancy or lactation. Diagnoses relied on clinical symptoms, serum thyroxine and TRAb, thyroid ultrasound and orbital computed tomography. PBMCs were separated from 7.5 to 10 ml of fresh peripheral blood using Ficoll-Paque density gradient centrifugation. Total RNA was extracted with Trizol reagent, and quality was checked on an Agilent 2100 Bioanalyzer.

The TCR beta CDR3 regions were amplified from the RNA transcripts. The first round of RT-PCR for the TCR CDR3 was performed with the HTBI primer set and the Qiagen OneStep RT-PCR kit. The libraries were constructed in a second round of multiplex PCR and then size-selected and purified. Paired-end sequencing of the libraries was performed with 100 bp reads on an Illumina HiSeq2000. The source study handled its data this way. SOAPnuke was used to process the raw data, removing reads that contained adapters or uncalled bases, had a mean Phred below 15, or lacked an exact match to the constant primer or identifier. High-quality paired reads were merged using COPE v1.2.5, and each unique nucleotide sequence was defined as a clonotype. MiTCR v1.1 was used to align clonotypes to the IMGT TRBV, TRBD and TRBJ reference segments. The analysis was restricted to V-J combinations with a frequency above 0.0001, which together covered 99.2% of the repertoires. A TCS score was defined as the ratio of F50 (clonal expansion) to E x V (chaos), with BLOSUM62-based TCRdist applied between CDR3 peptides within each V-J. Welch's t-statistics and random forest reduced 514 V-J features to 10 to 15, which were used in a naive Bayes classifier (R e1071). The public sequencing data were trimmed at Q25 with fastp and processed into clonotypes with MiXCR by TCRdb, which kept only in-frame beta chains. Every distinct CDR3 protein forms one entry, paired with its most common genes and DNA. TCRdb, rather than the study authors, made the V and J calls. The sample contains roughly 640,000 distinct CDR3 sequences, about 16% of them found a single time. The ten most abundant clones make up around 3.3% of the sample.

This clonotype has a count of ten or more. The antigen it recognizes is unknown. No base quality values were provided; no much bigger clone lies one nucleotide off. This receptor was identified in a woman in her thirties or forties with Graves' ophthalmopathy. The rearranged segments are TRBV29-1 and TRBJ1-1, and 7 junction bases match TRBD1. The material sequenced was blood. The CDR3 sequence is CSVVGQLNTEAFF. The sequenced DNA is TGCAGCGTTGTGGGACAGCTGAACACTGAAGCTTTCTTT.